This T cell receptor (beta chain) was documented in a study of T cell repertoires in cytomegalovirus infection. This clonotype was counted only a few times. Its cognate antigen is unknown. The germline V and J ends were trimmed by 4 bases and 6 bases, with 13 bases remaining between them. The germline V gene encodes CDR1 SGHVS and CDR2 FQNEAQ. This CDR3 spans 14 amino acids. MiXCR, run by TCRdb on the reads, gives a single entry per CDR3 protein. Among some 590,000 distinct CDR3 sequences listed, under 45% were seen once. This receptor was taken from a human donor in good health (CMV status not recorded). Some clones in this sample may be carry-over from other donors' samples. This material consisted of cultured PBMCs, taken from culture after CMV antigen stimulation. The V gene is TRBV7-8, the J gene TRBJ1-5, with TRBD1 as a possible D gene (5 bases). CDR3 sequence: CASSYAGIGQPQHF. In DNA, the CDR3 is TGTGCCAGCAGCTACGCAGGGATTGGTCAGCCCCAGCATTTT.